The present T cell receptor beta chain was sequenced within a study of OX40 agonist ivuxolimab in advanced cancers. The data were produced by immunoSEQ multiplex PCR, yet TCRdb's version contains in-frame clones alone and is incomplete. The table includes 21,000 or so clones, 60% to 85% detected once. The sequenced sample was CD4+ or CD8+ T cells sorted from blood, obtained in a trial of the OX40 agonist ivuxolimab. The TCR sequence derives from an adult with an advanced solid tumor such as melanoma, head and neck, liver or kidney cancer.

In DNA form, the CDR3 reads TGTGCCAGCAGCTTCAAAACCACCGGGGAGCTGTTTTTT. Protein: CASSFKTTGELFF. The rearrangement joins TRBV11-3 to TRBJ2-2; D gene unclear. V was clipped by 3 bases and J by 4 bases, with 6 bases between them. Germline CDR1 SGHNT, CDR2 YENEEA. The length of the CDR3 is 13 residues.